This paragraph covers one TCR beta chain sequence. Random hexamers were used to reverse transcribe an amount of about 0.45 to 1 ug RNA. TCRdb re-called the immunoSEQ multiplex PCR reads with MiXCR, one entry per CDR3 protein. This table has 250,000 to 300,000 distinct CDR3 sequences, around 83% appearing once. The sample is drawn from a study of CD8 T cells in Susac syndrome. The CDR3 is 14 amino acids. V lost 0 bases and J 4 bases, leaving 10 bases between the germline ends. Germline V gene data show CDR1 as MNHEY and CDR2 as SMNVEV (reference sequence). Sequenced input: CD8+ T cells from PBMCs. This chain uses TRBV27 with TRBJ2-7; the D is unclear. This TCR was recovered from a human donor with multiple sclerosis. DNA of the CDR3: TGTGCCAGCAGTTTATCGGCAGGCTGGTACGAGCAGTACTTC. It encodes CASSLSAGWYEQYF.